One sample yielded the 11 T cell receptor beta chains listed below, sequenced in a study of shared clonotypes between healthy human individuals. The repertoire was sequenced with immunoSEQ multiplex PCR; TCRdb's copy has only in-frame clones and lacks some. The table includes 1.5 million to 2.5 million clones, approximately 94% detected once. Positively selected for CCR7, the CD45RO-negative cells used as naive CD8 cells excluded terminally differentiated effector memory CD45RA+ cells. The sequencing sample was made of naive CD8+ T cells sorted from blood. These receptors were collected from a man between 18 and 35 years old in good health.

J is TRBJ1-5 and V is TRBV10-3; D perhaps matches TRBD1 (6 bases). Trimming removed 8 bases from V and 5 bases from J, with 13 bases in between. CDR3 size: 13 residues. Germline CDR1 ENHRY, CDR2 SYGVKD. This chain's CDR3 is CAIRPDSDQPQHF. The DNA of the CDR3 is TGTGCCATCCGCCCGGACAGCGATCAGCCCCAGCATTTT.

This chain links TRBV11-2 with TRBJ2-5; 7 bases align to TRBD2. The CDR3 contains 16 residues. CDR1 is SGHAT, CDR2 FQNNGV, per germline. Germline trimming cut 0 bases from V and 0 bases from J; bases unmatched to any gene: 4. CDR3 loop: CASSLDRAGHQETQYF. The CDR3 DNA reads as TGTGCCAGCAGCTTAGATAGAGCGGGACACCAAGAGACCCAGTACTTC.

The rearrangement uses TRBV29-1 and TRBJ1-2, with 9 bases aligning to TRBD1. V was pared by 2 bases and J by 7 bases, with 2 bases of the junction left unmatched. The CDR3 is made up of 12 amino acids. Germline CDR1 reads SQVTM; CDR2 reads ANQGSEA. The CDR3 DNA follows: TGCAGCGTTGAAAAGGACAGGGGTGGCTACACCTTC. Translating it yields CSVEKDRGGYTF.

About this clone: This same CDR3 is encoded by further DNA sequences in the sample. The chain joins TRBV4-1 to TRBJ2-7, with D uncertain. The CDR3 covers 12 residues. V was shortened by 1 base and J by 4 bases, with 5 bases between the two germline ends. Germline-derived CDR1 and CDR2 are MGHRA and YSYEKL. Here the CDR3 DNA reads TGCGCCAGCAGCCAAGCGGGTTACGAGCAGTACTTC. Translating gives CASSQAGYEQYF.

The chain is built from TRBV11-2 and TRBJ2-7, with a tentative D call TRBD1 (5 bases). CDR3 length: 13 residues. Looked up from germline, CDR1 is SGHAT and CDR2 is FQNNGV. V was trimmed by 3 bases and J by 7 bases, leaving 13 bases between them. Here the CDR3 DNA reads TGTGCCAGCAGCTTCTTGACAGTCGGGGAGCAGTACTTC. Translation gives CASSFLTVGEQYF.

The rearrangement links TRBV28 to TRBJ1-4; D call uncertain. This CDR3 contains 14 residues. V lost 6 bases and J 6 bases, leaving 14 bases between the germline ends. Germline lookup yields CDR1 MDHEN and CDR2 SYDVKM. In nucleotides, the CDR3 is TGTGCCAGCAGAATTGACCTAGAATATGAAAAACTGTTTTTT. Translating it yields CASRIDLEYEKLFF. The entire variable domain, with the rest obtained from reference TRBV28 and TRBJ1-4, is as follows: DVKVTQSSRYLVKRTGEKVFLECVQDMDHENMFWYRQDPGLGLRLIYFSYDVKMKEKGDIPEGYSVSREKKERFSLILESASTNQTSMYLCASRIDLEYEKLFFGSGTQLSVL.

This chain connects TRBV6-5 to TRBJ2-3; 7 nucleotides line up with TRBD1. The junction had 7 bases not matched to a gene; V was cut back by 4 bases and J by 6 bases. Germline V CDR1 and CDR2: MNHEY, SVGAGI. The CDR3 is 14 amino acids. CDR3 loop: CASSLTGLGDTQYF. CDR3 DNA sequence: TGTGCCAGCAGTTTGACAGGGTTAGGGGATACGCAGTATTTT.

V and J are TRBV28 and TRBJ2-1; 7 nucleotides agree with TRBD2. V trimming: 7 bases; J trimming: 5 bases; junction bases outside the gene matches: 8. The CDR3 runs to 14 residues. CDR1 and CDR2 from the germline V gene are MDHEN and SYDVKM. CDR3 DNA sequence: TGTGCCAGCACTCCGGCGGGGGAGAACAATGAGCAGTTCTTC. Its protein is CASTPAGENNEQFF.

The J gene is TRBJ2-7, the V gene TRBV11-2; D remains ambiguous. From germline, CDR1 is SGHAT and CDR2 FQNNGV. The CDR3 length is 15 residues. Trimming removed 2 bases from V and 2 bases from J, with 13 bases in between. In nucleotides, the CDR3 is TGTGCCAGCAGCTTAACTTCGTGGTCAACCTACGAGCAGTACTTC. Amino acids: CASSLTSWSTYEQYF.

The genes are TRBV5-8 and TRBJ2-7; TRBD1 agrees at 11 bases. In germline, CDR1 is SGHTS, CDR2 YDEGEE. V was pared by 3 bases and J by 5 bases, with 7 bases of the junction left unmatched. This CDR3 region has 15 residues. The DNA for the CDR3 is TGTGCCAGCAGCTGGGCGGGACAGGGGGGCCACGAGCAGTACTTC. Translation gives CASSWAGQGGHEQYF.

The rearrangement uses TRBV7-9 and TRBJ1-2, with a weak D call TRBD1 (6 bases). Germline lookup yields CDR1 SEHNR and CDR2 FQNEAQ (reference sequence). The CDR3 spans 12 residues. V was trimmed by 5 bases and J by 10 bases, leaving 14 bases between them. The CDR3 DNA follows: TGTGCCAGCAGCCCACCGGACAGAATCTACACCTTC. Translating it yields CASSPPDRIYTF.